This T cell receptor beta chain originates from a study of T-cell memory formation after mild COVID-19. For the study at large: Largely, TCR clusters stayed within a single donor.

Germline V gene sequence: CDR1 SGHVS, CDR2 FQNEAQ. The V end lost 5 bases, the J end lost 8 bases, and 12 bases lay between the germline ends. This CDR3 contains 12 residues. Study results and limitations: Among clones contracting day 15 to 85, CD4/CD8 was balanced, whereas later expanders leaned CD4+. Shrinking CD4+ clones resided mostly in CM and EM, and CD8+ ones in EMRA. Researchers could not confirm that second-wave clones peaking on day 37 targeted SARS-CoV-2.

Via MiXCR, TCRdb re-called the 5' RACE reads, giving one row per CDR3 protein. The sample lists roughly 280,000 distinct CDR3 sequences; under 8.5% were seen once. Note on this clonotype: The antigen is undetermined.

The origin of this receptor is a man between 18 and 35 years old who had mild COVID-19 (a few samples of this study predate the infection). Cell type and time point are not known. The chain couples TRBV7-8 to TRBJ1-2, with D tentatively TRBD1 (5 bases). The sample taken for sequencing was PBMCs or a T cell subset sorted from them (not recorded which). The CDR3 nucleotides read TGTGCCAGCAGCCCCCCAGGGCGCGGCTACACCTTC. It yields the protein CASSPPGRGYTF.